A selection of T cell receptor beta chains follows, all from one sample in a study of control samples from healthy donors and cancer patients. Measured with immunoSEQ multiplex PCR; TCRdb has only the in-frame clones, and not every one. The sample has about 130,000 clones; 91% are singletons. Input material: blood. The receptors stem from a man aged 18 to 30 in good health. Both conserved end residues are trimmed from each CDR3. Size values are once, few and many counts, or a class for expanded clones, and some rows have none.

TRBV9 . ASSPQGKAGSYNSPLH
TRBV13 . ASSLEGRSNTEAF
TRBV6-5 . ASSRGTNEKLF
TRBV10-1 . ASRRGDRPNIQY
TRBV5-8 . ASNLDRAPGTYGYT
TRBV10-3 . AISGTGTVHEQY
TRBV5-1 . ASSQDRGTEAF
TRBV6-6 once ASSYSAQGKGYT
TRBV18 . ASSPRGPNEKLF
TRBV3-1/TRBV3-2 few ASSRRREETQY
TRBV6-1 . ASSEDEGSGLDEQY
TRBV7-3 . ASSSPGGGGNTQY
TRBV5-1 once ASSLRGDTYYGYT